This T cell receptor (beta chain) was captured in a study of vaccination effects on CD4 cells after COVID-19. Profiled with immunoSEQ multiplex PCR; TCRdb holds only in-frame clones, not every one. The profile shows 30,000 to 40,000 clones, more than 60% of them singletons. Per germline, CDR1 MNHEY and CDR2 SVGEGT. CDR3 length equals 15 residues. Trimming cost V 0 bases and J 2 bases, with 10 bases left between them. General study findings and limits: Late post-vaccination samples showed marked contraction of infection- and vaccine-induced clones.

Comments on this clone: What it recognizes is unknown.

Before any sequencing was done, the ViraFEST assay used viral peptide pools to expand antigen-specific CD4+ T cells. Isolating CD4+ T cells followed approximately ten days of culture. People in the vaccine group had not been infected with SARS-CoV-2 before, and their nucleocapsid antibodies were negative. This receptor was taken from a human donor who received a COVID-19 vaccine. This chain connects TRBV6-2 or TRBV6-3 to TRBJ1-2; TRBD1 might be the D (5 bases). The specimen was CD4+ T cells from PBMCs cultured with SARS-CoV-2 spike peptides, collected before COVID-19 vaccination. In DNA, the CDR3 is TGTGCCAGCAGTTACTCCCGGGGCTGGAACTATGGCTACACCTTC. Amino acids: CASSYSRGWNYGYTF.